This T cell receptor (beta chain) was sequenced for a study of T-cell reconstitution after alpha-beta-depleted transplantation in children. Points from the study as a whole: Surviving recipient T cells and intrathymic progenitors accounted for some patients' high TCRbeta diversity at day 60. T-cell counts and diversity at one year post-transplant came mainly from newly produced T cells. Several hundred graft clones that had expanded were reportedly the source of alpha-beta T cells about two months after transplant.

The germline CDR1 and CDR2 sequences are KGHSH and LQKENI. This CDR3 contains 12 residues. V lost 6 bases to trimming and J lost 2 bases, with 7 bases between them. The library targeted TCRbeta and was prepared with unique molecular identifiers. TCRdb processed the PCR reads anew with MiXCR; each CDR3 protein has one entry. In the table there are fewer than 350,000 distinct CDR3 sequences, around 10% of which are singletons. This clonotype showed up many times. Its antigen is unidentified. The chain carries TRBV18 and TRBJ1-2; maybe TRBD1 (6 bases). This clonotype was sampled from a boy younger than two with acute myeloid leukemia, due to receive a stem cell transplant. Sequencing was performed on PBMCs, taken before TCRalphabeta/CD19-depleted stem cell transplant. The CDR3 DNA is TGTGCCAGCTCCGACAGGAACTATGGCTACACCTTC. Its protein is CASSDRNYGYTF.